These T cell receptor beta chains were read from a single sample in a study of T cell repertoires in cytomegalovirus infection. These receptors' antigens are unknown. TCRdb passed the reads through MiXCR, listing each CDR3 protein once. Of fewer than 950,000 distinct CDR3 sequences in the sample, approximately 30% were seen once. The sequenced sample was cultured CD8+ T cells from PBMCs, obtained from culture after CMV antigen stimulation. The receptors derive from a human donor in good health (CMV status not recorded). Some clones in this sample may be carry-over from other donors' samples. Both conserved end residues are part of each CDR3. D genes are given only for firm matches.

CDR3aa: CASSVEAAAEEKLFF
j_gene: TRBJ1-4
d_gene: .
v_gene: TRBV9

CDR3aa: CASSHRDSKDQETQYF
j_gene: TRBJ2-5
d_gene: TRBD1
v_gene: TRBV28

CDR3aa: CASSPIGGRSGNTIYF
j_gene: TRBJ1-3
d_gene: .
v_gene: TRBV7-6

CDR3aa: CASSSRRLPGGEQFF
j_gene: TRBJ2-1
d_gene: TRBD1
v_gene: TRBV7-2

CDR3aa: CASSMTGGFYNEQFF
j_gene: TRBJ2-1
d_gene: TRBD1
v_gene: TRBV9

CDR3aa: CASSPGDPRSYGYTF
j_gene: TRBJ1-2
d_gene: .
v_gene: TRBV12-3/TRBV12-4

CDR3aa: CASSSTVLGRHEQFF
j_gene: TRBJ2-1
d_gene: .
v_gene: TRBV6-5

CDR3aa: CASTFGLPWILQETQYF
j_gene: TRBJ2-5
d_gene: .
v_gene: TRBV5-1

CDR3aa: CANSYSREGPDGYTF
j_gene: TRBJ1-2
d_gene: .
v_gene: TRBV6-6

CDR3aa: CASSTQTSDTQYF
j_gene: TRBJ2-3
d_gene: .
v_gene: TRBV7-9

CDR3aa: CASSFEGMNTEAFF
j_gene: TRBJ1-1
d_gene: .
v_gene: TRBV12-3/TRBV12-4

CDR3aa: CSARDREGAVGYTF
j_gene: TRBJ1-2
d_gene: .
v_gene: TRBV20-1

CDR3aa: CAISVGRAETQYF
j_gene: TRBJ2-5
d_gene: .
v_gene: TRBV10-3

CDR3aa: CASRMETGTDTQYF
j_gene: TRBJ2-3
d_gene: .
v_gene: TRBV6-2/TRBV6-3

CDR3aa: CASGRVGTEAFF
j_gene: TRBJ1-1
d_gene: .
v_gene: TRBV12-3/TRBV12-4

CDR3aa: CASSLGRGVTPDQYF
j_gene: TRBJ2-5
d_gene: .
v_gene: TRBV12-3/TRBV12-4

CDR3aa: CASSLSFGSTYNEQFF
j_gene: TRBJ2-1
d_gene: .
v_gene: TRBV7-9

CDR3aa: CAISVPGQGAGDTQYF
j_gene: TRBJ2-3
d_gene: TRBD1
v_gene: TRBV10-3

CDR3aa: CASSELGGEIYEQYF
j_gene: TRBJ2-7
d_gene: TRBD2
v_gene: TRBV10-2

CDR3aa: CSVEDPREGTGVGELFF
j_gene: TRBJ2-2
d_gene: .
v_gene: TRBV29-1

CDR3aa: CATSRGTGGLLGPIQYF
j_gene: TRBJ2-4
d_gene: TRBD2
v_gene: TRBV15

CDR3aa: CASSSLVAGGPRETQYF
j_gene: TRBJ2-5
d_gene: TRBD2
v_gene: TRBV28

CDR3aa: CASRKDRGRGSGELFF
j_gene: TRBJ2-2
d_gene: TRBD1
v_gene: TRBV12-3/TRBV12-4

CDR3aa: CASSEGLLAGGFAKNIQYF
j_gene: TRBJ2-4
d_gene: TRBD2
v_gene: TRBV6-1

CDR3aa: CASSITAAWNNQPQHF
j_gene: TRBJ1-5
d_gene: .
v_gene: TRBV19

CDR3aa: CASSVGGGSQETQYF
j_gene: TRBJ2-5
d_gene: TRBD2
v_gene: TRBV28

CDR3aa: CARTIRSGANVLTF
j_gene: TRBJ2-6
d_gene: .
v_gene: TRBV7-9

CDR3aa: CASSSSETGHQPQHF
j_gene: TRBJ1-5
d_gene: TRBD1
v_gene: TRBV7-9

CDR3aa: CASSYSSPGGQVNEQFF
j_gene: TRBJ2-1
d_gene: .
v_gene: TRBV6-2/TRBV6-3

CDR3aa: CSAQTEDSNQPQHF
j_gene: TRBJ1-5
d_gene: .
v_gene: TRBV20-1

CDR3aa: CASSLGLGKEETQYF
j_gene: TRBJ2-5
d_gene: .
v_gene: TRBV7-9

CDR3aa: CATSGTTGNEQFF
j_gene: TRBJ2-1
d_gene: .
v_gene: TRBV15

CDR3aa: CASLSGPQGRGYTF
j_gene: TRBJ1-2
d_gene: .
v_gene: TRBV6-5

CDR3aa: CASSYGESGNTIYF
j_gene: TRBJ1-3
d_gene: .
v_gene: TRBV6-6

CDR3aa: CASSPRGQGDNSPLHF
j_gene: TRBJ1-6
d_gene: .
v_gene: TRBV5-4

CDR3aa: CASSLPGIRSGETQYF
j_gene: TRBJ2-5
d_gene: .
v_gene: TRBV5-6

CDR3aa: CASSLPSPGQRYGYTF
j_gene: TRBJ1-2
d_gene: TRBD1
v_gene: TRBV5-4

CDR3aa: CASSSLGDITDTQYF
j_gene: TRBJ2-3
d_gene: .
v_gene: TRBV5-4

CDR3aa: CSARVPGQFNEKLFF
j_gene: TRBJ1-4
d_gene: TRBD1
v_gene: TRBV20-1

CDR3aa: CASSSPGTGTGANTEAFF
j_gene: TRBJ1-1
d_gene: TRBD1
v_gene: TRBV7-9

CDR3aa: CASSRGSVNTDTQYF
j_gene: TRBJ2-3
d_gene: .
v_gene: TRBV6-6

CDR3aa: CASTPRGGQDTQYF
j_gene: TRBJ2-3
d_gene: TRBD2
v_gene: TRBV27

CDR3aa: CSVEREGYDTEAFF
j_gene: TRBJ1-1
d_gene: .
v_gene: TRBV29-1

CDR3aa: CASSQDRVSGANVLTF
j_gene: TRBJ2-6
d_gene: TRBD1
v_gene: TRBV6-1

CDR3aa: CASSYRFTGELFF
j_gene: TRBJ2-2
d_gene: .
v_gene: TRBV6-5